Below, 20 T cell receptor beta chains from the same sample are listed, as sequenced in a study of cytomegalovirus exposure and HLA in healthy donors. The repertoire was sequenced with immunoSEQ multiplex PCR; TCRdb's copy has only in-frame clones and lacks some. The data contain under 250,000 clones, roughly 90% of them singletons. Sample: PBMCs. The receptors were gathered from a man aged 18 to 30 in good health and CMV-seropositive.

The J gene is TRBJ1-1, the V gene TRBV7-6; TRBD1 agrees at 7 bases. J was trimmed by 5 bases and V by 4 bases; bases with no gene match: 10. Per the germline V gene, CDR1 is SGHVS and CDR2 is FNYEAQ. The CDR3 is 15 residues long. CDR3 nucleotide sequence: TGTGCCAGCAGCTCGCGACAGGGAATCCTGACTGAAGCTTTCTTT. This sequence encodes CASSSRQGILTEAFF.

CDR3 sequence reads: CAWSAGARKTQYF. In nucleotides, the CDR3 is TGTGCCTGGAGTGCAGGCGCCAGAAAGACCCAGTACTTC. This sequence joins TRBV30 and TRBJ2-5; D remains ambiguous. CDR1 is GTSNPN and CDR2 is SVGIG in the germline V gene (reference sequence). Trimming removed 1 base at V and 6 bases at J, with 12 bases between. The CDR3 contains 13 residues.

The V and J genes are TRBV2 and TRBJ2-7; no reliable D call. V lost 3 bases, J lost 1 base, and 7 bases lay in between. This CDR3 region has 13 residues. The V gene's germline CDR1 is SNHLY and CDR2 FYNNEI. CDR3 bases: TGTGCCAGCAGTGATTGGCGATCCTACGAGCAGTACTTC. Protein product: CASSDWRSYEQYF.

This chain joins TRBV7-8 and TRBJ2-7; D may be TRBD2 (5 bases). Germline CDR1 SGHVS, CDR2 FQNEAQ. This CDR3 spans 14 amino acids. Trimming removed 3 bases from V and 4 bases from J, with 13 bases in between. The CDR3 nucleotides are TGTGCCAGCAGCTTGCGGGCAGTACTGTACGAGCAGTACTTC. It is translated as CASSLRAVLYEQYF.

The chain joins TRBV27 to TRBJ1-5; D ambiguous. The CDR3 contains 14 residues. Germline lookup yields CDR1 MNHEY and CDR2 SMNVEV (reference sequence). Trimming removed 4 bases from V and 6 bases from J, with 13 bases in between. This CDR3 is CASSWEGRGQPQHF. The CDR3 DNA sequence: TGTGCCAGCAGTTGGGAGGGCCGGGGTCAGCCCCAGCATTTT.

The chain carries TRBV27 and TRBJ2-7; no clear D gene. CDR1 is MNHEY, CDR2 SMNVEV, per germline (reference sequence). Trimming cost V 5 bases and J 2 bases, with 19 bases left between them. There are 16 residues in the CDR3. For the CDR3, the DNA is TGTGCCAGCAGTCGACAAGGGCCCCTCCCAGCCTACGAGCAGTACTTC. This codes for CASSRQGPLPAYEQYF.

The J gene is TRBJ2-1, the V gene TRBV5-1; 10 bases fit TRBD1. Germline CDR1 and CDR2: SGHRS and YFSETQ. V gave up 7 bases and J gave up 8 bases; unmatched junction bases: 9. The CDR3 has 14 residues. Written as DNA, the CDR3 is TGCGCCAGCCAAACCGGGACAGGGGCCTATGAGCAGTTCTTC. Encoded protein: CASQTGTGAYEQFF.

The chain links TRBV4-1 to TRBJ2-1; tentatively, D is TRBD2 (6 bases). The CDR3 is made up of 15 amino acids. V was trimmed by 2 bases and J by 6 bases, leaving 14 bases between them. CDR1 MGHRA and CDR2 YSYEKL come from the germline V gene. CDR3 in DNA: TGCGCCAGCAGCCAAAATAGCGGAGCGGTCAATGAGCAGTTCTTC. This gives the protein CASSQNSGAVNEQFF.

This chain connects TRBV6-6 to TRBJ2-7, with D possibly being TRBD2 (6 bases). V lost 2 bases and J lost 0, with 14 bases in between. CDR1 and CDR2 (germline): MNHNY, SVGAGI (reference sequence). There are 16 residues in the CDR3. CDR3 loop: CASSYLGLMGSYEQYF. CDR3 DNA: TGTGCCAGCAGTTACCTGGGACTTATGGGCTCCTACGAGCAGTACTTC.

The genes are TRBV29-1 and TRBJ2-6, with 7 bases lining up with TRBD2. Germline-derived CDR1 and CDR2 are SQVTM and ANQGSEA. The junction had 11 bases not matched to a gene; V was cut back by 7 bases and J by 2 bases. The CDR3 runs 16 residues. DNA for the CDR3: TGCAGCGCTCTCCCTCGGGGGGTTGCTGGGGCCAACGTCCTGACTTTC. Protein product: CSALPRGVAGANVLTF.

The rearrangement uses TRBV9 and TRBJ1-2, with no clear D. The ends were cut back, 0 bases at V and 2 bases at J, with 14 bases in the middle. Germline CDR1 and CDR2: SGDLS and YYNGEE. The CDR3 consists of 16 residues. CDR3 nucleotides: TGTGCCAGCAGCGTAGGTCACGTGGGAGGGAACTATGGCTACACCTTC. Amino acid sequence: CASSVGHVGGNYGYTF.

The chain couples TRBV27 to TRBJ2-7, with D perhaps matching TRBD1 or TRBD2 (5 bases each). CDR3 size: 14 residues. Trimming shortened V by 8 bases and J by 3 bases, and 17 bases separated the two germline ends. Germline loops: CDR1 MNHEY, CDR2 SMNVEV (reference sequence). The CDR3 region is CASGGWGPIYEQYF. In DNA, the CDR3 is TGTGCCAGCGGGGGATGGGGACCGATCTACGAGCAGTACTTC.

This clone was recorded only once. The chain combines TRBV7-8 with TRBJ2-2, with TRBD1 identical over 8 bases. V was clipped by 8 bases and J by 0 bases; unmatched bases: 8. In germline, CDR1 is SGHVS, CDR2 FQNEAQ. This CDR3 has 16 amino acids. CDR3 protein: CASLRDRIANTGELFF. CDR3 nucleotides: TGTGCCAGCCTCCGGGACAGGATCGCGAACACCGGGGAGCTGTTTTTT. The full variable domain, rest sourced from reference TRBV7-8 and TRBJ2-2, is GAGVSQSPRYKVAKRGQDVALRCDPISGHVSLFWYQQALGQGPEFLTYFQNEAQLDKSGLPSDRFFAERPEGSVSTLKIQRTQQEDSAVYLCASLRDRIANTGELFFGEGSRLTVL.

J is TRBJ1-1 and V is TRBV5-1; 10 bases align to TRBD1. The CDR3 covers 13 residues. Per the germline V gene, CDR1 is SGHRS and CDR2 is YFSETQ. The ends lost 3 bases at V and 9 bases at J; junction bases unmatched: 5. This chain's CDR3 is CASSWGDRGQAFF. The DNA of the CDR3 is TGCGCCAGCAGCTGGGGGGACAGGGGTCAAGCTTTCTTT.

V and J are TRBV12-5 and TRBJ2-5; 9 bases align to TRBD2. This CDR3 region has 19 residues. Germline CDR1 reads LGHNT; CDR2 reads FRNRAP. J was trimmed by 5 bases and V by 2 bases; bases with no gene match: 18. The CDR3, as DNA: TGTGCTAGTGGTTTGTTTTACCGGTGGACTAGCGCCCGAGCGGAGACCCAGTACTTC. It specifies CASGLFYRWTSARAETQYF.

There are a few counts of this clone. The J gene is TRBJ2-7, the V gene TRBV29-1, with TRBD1 matching 8 bases. The J segment lost 9 bases and the V segment lost 5 bases, leaving 12 bases of the junction unmatched. CDR3 size: 13 residues. Germline CDR1 SQVTM, CDR2 ANQGSEA. This chain's CDR3 is CSVLQGTGPGQYF. As DNA, the CDR3 is TGCAGCGTTCTTCAGGGGACAGGACCAGGGCAGTACTTC.

The chain joins TRBV2 to TRBJ2-6, with TRBD1 as a possible D gene (5 bases). V lost 11 bases to trimming and J lost 4 bases, with 24 bases between them. Germline CDR1 and CDR2: SNHLY and FYNNEI. This CDR3 spans 17 amino acids. The CDR3 loop is CAGAPLGISYGANVLTF. The CDR3 coding sequence is TGTGCCGGGGCCCCACTTGGAATTAGCTACGGGGCCAACGTCCTGACTTTC.

The rearrangement links TRBV19 to TRBJ2-3, with 9 bases aligning to TRBD2. Trimming removed 1 base from V and 2 bases from J; junction bases left unmatched: 4. This CDR3 comprises 16 residues. Germline CDR1 and CDR2: LNHDA and SQIVND (reference sequence). The CDR3, as DNA: TGTGCCAGTAGTATAGGCCTAGCGGGGCCCACAGATACGCAGTATTTT. Translation: CASSIGLAGPTDTQYF.

The CDR3 loop reads CASSGGWARLVEQYF. CDR3 bases: TGTGCCAGCAGTGGCGGGTGGGCGCGGCTTGTCGAGCAGTACTTC. The rearrangement uses TRBV6-1 and TRBJ2-7; perhaps TRBD2 as D (5 bases). The germline V and J ends were trimmed by 4 bases and 6 bases, with 19 bases remaining between them. The CDR3 runs 15 residues. Germline CDR1 and CDR2: MNHNS and SASEGT.

The chain carries TRBV28 and TRBJ1-1, with a tentative D call TRBD1 (6 bases). Per the germline V gene, CDR1 is MDHEN and CDR2 is SYDVKM. This CDR3 is built from 13 residues. Trimming removed 7 bases from V and 0 bases from J, with 9 bases in between. CDR3 loop: CASKRQVNTEAFF. The DNA of the CDR3 is TGTGCCAGCAAAAGACAGGTGAACACTGAAGCTTTCTTT.